This T cell receptor (beta chain) stems from a study of T cell responses to AZD1222 COVID-19 vaccine. Using immunoSEQ multiplex PCR, the repertoire was profiled, and TCRdb retains in-frame clones only, with some absent. The table has fewer than 150,000 clones, roughly 92% seen once. Germline V gives CDR1 SGDLS, CDR2 YYNGEE. V lost 3 bases and J 3 bases, leaving 12 bases between the germline ends. CDR3 size: 15 residues. The sequence was obtained from an adult who received the AZD1222 COVID-19 vaccine. The V and J genes are TRBV9 and TRBJ1-4; D is undetermined. Sample: peripheral blood, taken 28 days after the second AZD1222 dose. The CDR3 bases are TGTGCCAGCAGCGGCGGAGGAGGAGCTAATGAAAAACTGTTTTTT. It is translated as CASSGGGGANEKLFF. Full variable domain (outside the CDR3, taken from reference TRBV9 and TRBJ1-4): DSGVTQTPKHLITATGQRVTLRCSPRSGDLSVYWYQQSLDQGLQFLIQYYNGEERAKGNILERFSAQQFPDLHSELNLSSLELGDSALYFCASSGGGGANEKLFFGSGTQLSVL.